Listed below are T cell receptor beta chains from one sample, sequenced in a study of cytomegalovirus exposure and HLA in healthy donors. The assay was immunoSEQ multiplex PCR, and TCRdb's table has in-frame clones only and misses some. The data hold some 130,000 clones, with 89% observed a single time. Input material: PBMCs. These receptors were taken from a woman between 18 and 29 years old in good health and CMV-seronegative. CDR3s include the opening cysteine and the closing phenylalanine or tryptophan. Each record gives: V gene, J gene, D gene, clone size, CDR3 protein, CDR3 DNA. The D gene is left open where the match is weak. The listing skips clone size in some rows; elsewhere it reads once, few, many or a size class.

TRBV5-1,TRBJ2-7,-,-,CASRDHKGSEVFYEQYF,TGCGCCAGCAGGGACCACAAAGGGTCGGAGGTTTTCTACGAGCAGTACTTC
TRBV7-3,TRBJ2-7,-,once,CASSLTGGLVDEQYF,TGTGCCAGCAGCTTAACGGGGGGGCTCGTCGACGAGCAGTACTTC
TRBV11-2,TRBJ1-4,-,-,CASSPRRGEKLFF,TGTGCCAGCAGCCCCCGGCGAGGGGAAAAACTGTTTTTT
TRBV2,TRBJ2-5,-,-,CGTGGEQETQYF,TGTGGGACCGGGGGAGAACAAGAGACCCAGTACTTC
TRBV9,TRBJ1-1,-,-,CASTNSRTEAFF,TGTGCCAGCACCAACTCCCGGACTGAAGCTTTCTTT
TRBV6-1,TRBJ1-5,-,-,CASSAFSGNQPQHF,TGTGCCAGCAGTGCTTTCAGTGGCAATCAGCCCCAGCATTTT
TRBV6-1,TRBJ2-3,-,-,CASSEFGTQYF,TGTGCCAGCAGTGAGTTCGGTACGCAGTATTTT
TRBV5-1,TRBJ2-3,TRBD2,-,CASGEGNTGDTQYF,TGCGCCAGCGGGGAGGGGAACACCGGAGATACGCAGTATTTT
TRBV5-1,TRBJ1-3,-,-,CASSLAETPSGNTIYF,TGCGCCAGCAGCTTGGCCGAGACACCTTCTGGAAACACCATATATTTT
TRBV7-3,TRBJ2-2,TRBD1,-,CASSAPPGTASPGELFF,TGTGCCAGCAGCGCCCCACCCGGGACAGCATCCCCCGGGGAGCTGTTTTTT
TRBV27,TRBJ2-3,-,-,CASRVRRGTDTQYF,TGTGCCAGCAGGGTTCGGCGGGGAACAGATACGCAGTATTTT
TRBV27,TRBJ1-4,-,-,CASSPGHLATNEKLFF,TGTGCCAGCAGTCCCGGACACCTTGCAACTAATGAAAAACTGTTTTTT
TRBV11-1,TRBJ2-5,-,few,CASSTPGQETQYF,TGTGCCAGCAGCACCCCGGGACAAGAGACCCAGTACTTC
TRBV6-1,TRBJ1-3,-,once,CASSDDVGGNTIYF,TGTGCCAGCAGTGACGACGTCGGGGGAAACACCATATATTTT
TRBV10-2,TRBJ2-1,TRBD1,-,CASTPSGGEGYNEQFF,TGCGCCAGCACCCCTTCAGGGGGCGAGGGTTACAATGAGCAGTTCTTC
TRBV6-5,TRBJ1-2,-,-,CASSYQGAYGYTF,TGTGCCAGCAGTTACCAGGGCGCCTATGGCTACACCTTC
TRBV7-2,TRBJ2-2,-,-,CASSDLGLDTGELFF,TGTGCCAGCAGCGACTTGGGACTCGACACCGGGGAGCTGTTTTTT
TRBV2,TRBJ1-2,TRBD1,-,CASSPGGQYYGYTF,TGTGCCAGCAGTCCAGGGGGCCAATACTATGGCTACACCTTC
TRBV4-1,TRBJ2-7,TRBD1,-,CASSQQGQGRLRYEQYF,TGCGCCAGCAGCCAACAGGGACAGGGGCGCTTACGCTACGAGCAGTACTTC
TRBV27,TRBJ2-7,-,-,CASSLSGMTGGSYEQYF,TGTGCCAGCAGTTTATCGGGGATGACAGGAGGTTCCTACGAGCAGTACTTC
TRBV6-4,TRBJ2-7,TRBD2,many,CASSELAGGSYEQYF,TGTGCCAGCAGTGAACTAGCGGGGGGCTCCTACGAGCAGTACTTC
TRBV5-1,TRBJ1-6,TRBD1,-,CASSRDRPGNTPLHF,TGCGCCAGCAGCCGGGACAGGCCGGGTAATACACCCCTCCACTTT
TRBV7-3,TRBJ2-7,-,-,CASSLGLADEQYF,TGTGCCAGCAGCTTAGGCCTAGCAGACGAGCAGTACTTC
TRBV6-5,TRBJ1-5,TRBD1,-,CASTDRGGQPQHF,TGTGCCAGCACCGACAGGGGAGGGCAGCCCCAGCATTTT
TRBV6-5,TRBJ1-5,TRBD1,-,CASSYASGTDNQPQHF,TGTGCCAGCAGTTACGCTTCCGGGACAGATAATCAGCCCCAGCATTTT
TRBV11-2,TRBJ2-2,-,few,CASSPLELLTGELFF,TGTGCCAGCAGCCCACTCGAGCTTTTAACCGGGGAGCTGTTTTTT
TRBV7-2,TRBJ1-2,TRBD1,-,CASSITTGLGYGYTF,TGTGCCAGCAGCATCACGACAGGGCTTGGCTATGGCTACACCTTC
TRBV6-1,TRBJ1-2,-,-,CASRARGMEGYTF,TGTGCCAGCAGGGCCAGGGGAATGGAGGGCTACACCTTC
TRBV29-1,TRBJ2-7,-,-,CSAMTGSRVSEQYF,TGCAGCGCCATGACAGGCTCAAGGGTTAGCGAGCAGTACTTC
TRBV5-1,TRBJ1-2,-,once,CASSLGSGPGGYTF,TGCGCCAGCAGCTTGGGTTCGGGCCCGGGGGGCTACACCTTC
TRBV25-1,TRBJ1-2,-,-,CASSDRYGNYGYTF,TGTGCCAGCAGTGACCGCTACGGGAACTATGGCTACACCTTC
TRBV5-1,TRBJ2-5,TRBD1,-,CASSLRQGGETQYF,TGCGCCAGCAGCTTGCGACAGGGGGGGGAGACCCAGTACTTC
TRBV18,TRBJ1-1,TRBD1,-,CASSPPWSGGGGTEAFF,TGTGCCAGCTCACCACCTTGGTCAGGGGGCGGCGGCACTGAAGCTTTCTTT
TRBV5-1,TRBJ2-7,TRBD1,-,CASSLDWTGLYEQYF,TGCGCCAGCAGCTTGGACTGGACAGGGTTGTACGAGCAGTACTTC
TRBV7-9,TRBJ1-2,-,-,CASSFRGRDYGYTF,TGTGCCAGCAGCTTCAGGGGAAGGGACTATGGCTACACCTTC
TRBV14,TRBJ1-2,-,-,CASSQFVGQTGGYTF,TGTGCCAGCAGCCAATTTGTTGGACAAACGGGTGGCTACACCTTC
TRBV6-5,TRBJ2-7,-,-,CASEGNYEQYF,TGTGCCAGCGAGGGTAACTACGAGCAGTACTTC
TRBV11-3,TRBJ2-5,TRBD2,-,CASSLGLAGGTQETQYF,TGTGCCAGCAGCCTAGGTTTGGCGGGGGGAACACAAGAGACCCAGTACTTC
TRBV2,TRBJ2-2,TRBD1,-,CARRGTGNDLGELFF,TGTGCCAGAAGAGGGACAGGGAACGACCTCGGGGAGCTGTTTTTT
TRBV6-4,TRBJ2-3,TRBD1,-,CASRGTDTDTQYF,TGTGCCAGCAGGGGGACAGACACAGATACGCAGTATTTT
TRBV18,TRBJ1-1,-,-,CASSHGQNTEAFF,TGTGCCAGCTCCCACGGACAAAACACTGAAGCTTTCTTT
TRBV2,TRBJ1-2,-,once,CASSANLNYGYTF,TGTGCCAGCAGTGCTAACCTTAACTATGGCTACACCTTC
TRBV19,TRBJ2-5,-,-,CASSIALWDSQYF,TGTGCCAGTAGTATAGCACTTTGGGACTCTCAGTACTTC
TRBV4-1,TRBJ1-1,-,-,CASSQYINTDTEAFF,TGCGCCAGCAGCCAATACATTAACACCGACACTGAAGCTTTCTTT
TRBV5-8,TRBJ2-7,TRBD2,-,CASSLTGGDEQYF,TGTGCCAGCAGCTTGACGGGGGGGGACGAGCAGTACTTC
TRBV11-2,TRBJ2-7,-,-,CASSFTGPSEQYF,TGTGCCAGCAGCTTCACAGGGCCCTCCGAGCAGTACTTC
TRBV7-3,TRBJ1-1,TRBD1,-,CASSPTGTGVFTEAFF,TGTGCCAGCAGCCCCACCGGGACAGGGGTTTTCACTGAAGCTTTCTTT
TRBV5-6,TRBJ2-3,TRBD2,once,CASSTRAGPVHTQYF,TGTGCCAGCAGCACGAGAGCGGGGCCCGTCCATACGCAGTATTTT
TRBV18,TRBJ2-2,-,-,CASLHGGSTGELFF,TGTGCCAGCCTACATGGGGGGAGCACCGGGGAGCTGTTTTTT
TRBV1,TRBJ2-5,-,-,CTSSGNLARQETQYF,TGCACCAGCAGCGGAAACCTAGCGCGACAAGAGACCCAGTACTTC
TRBV9,TRBJ2-1,-,-,CASSVASPSAANEQFF,TGTGCCAGCAGCGTAGCTTCCCCCTCAGCGGCGAATGAGCAGTTCTTC
TRBV9,TRBJ2-5,TRBD1,-,CASSTPWEGQGETQYF,TGTGCCAGCAGCACCCCGTGGGAGGGACAGGGAGAGACCCAGTACTTC
TRBV29-1,TRBJ1-1,-,-,CSVGGTEAFF,TGCAGCGTGGGGGGCACTGAAGCTTTCTTT
TRBV27,TRBJ2-3,-,-,CASSFNSDTQYF,TGTGCCAGCAGTTTTAATTCAGATACGCAGTATTTT